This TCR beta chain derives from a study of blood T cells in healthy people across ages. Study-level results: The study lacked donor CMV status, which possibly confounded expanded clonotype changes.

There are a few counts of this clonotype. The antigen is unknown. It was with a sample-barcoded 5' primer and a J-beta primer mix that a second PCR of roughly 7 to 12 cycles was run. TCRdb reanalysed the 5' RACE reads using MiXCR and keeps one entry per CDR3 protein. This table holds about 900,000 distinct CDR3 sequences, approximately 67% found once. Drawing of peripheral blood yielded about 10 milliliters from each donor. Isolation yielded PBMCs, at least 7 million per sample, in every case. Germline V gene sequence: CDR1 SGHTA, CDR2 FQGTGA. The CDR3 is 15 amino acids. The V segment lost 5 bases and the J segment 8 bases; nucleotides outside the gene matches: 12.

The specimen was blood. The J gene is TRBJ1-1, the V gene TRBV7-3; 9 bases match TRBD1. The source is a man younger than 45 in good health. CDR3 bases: TGTGCCAGCAGCCCAAACAGGGGGCGCGAGGTGGAAGCTTTCTTT. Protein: CASSPNRGREVEAFF.